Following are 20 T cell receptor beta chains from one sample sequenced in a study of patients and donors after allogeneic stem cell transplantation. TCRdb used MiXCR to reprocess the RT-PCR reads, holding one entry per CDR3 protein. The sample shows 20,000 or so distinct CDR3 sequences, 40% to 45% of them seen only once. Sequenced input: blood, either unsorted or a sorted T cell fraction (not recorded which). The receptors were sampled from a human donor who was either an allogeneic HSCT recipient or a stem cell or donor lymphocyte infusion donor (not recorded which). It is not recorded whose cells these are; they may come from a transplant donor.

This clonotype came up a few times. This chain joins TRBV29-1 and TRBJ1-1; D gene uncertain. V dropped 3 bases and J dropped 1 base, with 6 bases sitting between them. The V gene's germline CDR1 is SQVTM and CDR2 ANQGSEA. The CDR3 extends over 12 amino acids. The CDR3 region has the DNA TGCAGCGTTGACCCTAAGAACACTGAAGCTTTCTTT. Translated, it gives CSVDPKNTEAFF.

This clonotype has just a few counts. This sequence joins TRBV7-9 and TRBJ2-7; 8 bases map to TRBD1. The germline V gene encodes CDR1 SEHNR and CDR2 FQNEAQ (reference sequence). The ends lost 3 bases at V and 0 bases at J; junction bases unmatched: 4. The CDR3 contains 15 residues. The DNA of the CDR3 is TGTGCCAGCAGCTTTCGGGACAGGTCCTCCTACGAGCAGTACTTC. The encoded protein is CASSFRDRSSYEQYF.

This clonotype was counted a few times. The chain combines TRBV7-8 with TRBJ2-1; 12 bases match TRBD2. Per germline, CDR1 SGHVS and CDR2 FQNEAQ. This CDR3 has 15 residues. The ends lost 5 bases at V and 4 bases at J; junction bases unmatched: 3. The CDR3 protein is CASSQGLAGYNEQFF. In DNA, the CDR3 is TGTGCCAGCAGCCAAGGACTAGCGGGGTACAATGAGCAGTTCTTC.

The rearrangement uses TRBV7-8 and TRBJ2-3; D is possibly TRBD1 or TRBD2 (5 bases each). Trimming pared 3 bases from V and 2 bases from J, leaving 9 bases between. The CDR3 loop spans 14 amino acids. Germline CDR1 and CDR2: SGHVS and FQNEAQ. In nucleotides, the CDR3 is TGTGCCAGCAGCTTCCAGGGAGCCACAGATACGCAGTATTTT. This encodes CASSFQGATDTQYF.

CDR3 loop: CSARDRVNYGYTF. The CDR3 nucleotides are TGCAGTGCTAGAGACAGAGTAAACTATGGCTACACCTTC. The chain uses TRBV20-1 and TRBJ1-2; no definite D call. The length of the CDR3 is 13 residues. Trimming removed 0 bases from V and 2 bases from J, with 7 bases in between. CDR1 and CDR2 from the germline V gene are DFQATT and SNEGSKA (reference sequence).

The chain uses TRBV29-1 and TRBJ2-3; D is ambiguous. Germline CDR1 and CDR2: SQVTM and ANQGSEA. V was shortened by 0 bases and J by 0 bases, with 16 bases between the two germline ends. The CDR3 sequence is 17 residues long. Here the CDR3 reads CSVEDNPTLTSTDTQYF. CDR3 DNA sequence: TGCAGCGTTGAAGATAACCCGACCCTCACCAGCACAGATACGCAGTATTTT.

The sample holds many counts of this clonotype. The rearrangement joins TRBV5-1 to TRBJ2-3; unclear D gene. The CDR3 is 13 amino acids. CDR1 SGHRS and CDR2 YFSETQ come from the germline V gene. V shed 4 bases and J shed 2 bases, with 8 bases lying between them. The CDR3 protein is CASSGVPTDTQYF. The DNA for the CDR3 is TGCGCCAGCAGCGGTGTCCCCACAGATACGCAGTATTTT.

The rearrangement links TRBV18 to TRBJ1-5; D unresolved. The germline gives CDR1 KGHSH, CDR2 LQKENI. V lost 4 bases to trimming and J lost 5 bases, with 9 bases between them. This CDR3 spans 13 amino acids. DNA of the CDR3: TGTGCCAGCTCACTGGGCTCACATCAGCCCCAGCATTTT. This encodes CASSLGSHQPQHF.

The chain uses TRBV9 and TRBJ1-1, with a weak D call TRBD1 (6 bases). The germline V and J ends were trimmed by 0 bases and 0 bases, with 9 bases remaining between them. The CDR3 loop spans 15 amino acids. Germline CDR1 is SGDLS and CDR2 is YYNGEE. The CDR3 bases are TGTGCCAGCAGCGTAGGTCAGGGGATGAACACTGAAGCTTTCTTT. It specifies CASSVGQGMNTEAFF.

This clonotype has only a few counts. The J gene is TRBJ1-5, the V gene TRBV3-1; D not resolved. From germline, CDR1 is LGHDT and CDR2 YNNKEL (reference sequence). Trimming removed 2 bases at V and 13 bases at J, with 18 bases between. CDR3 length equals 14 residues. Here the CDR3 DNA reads TGTGCCAGCAGCCAAAAAGGGAGAATAGAGGCTCAGCATTTT. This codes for CASSQKGRIEAQHF.

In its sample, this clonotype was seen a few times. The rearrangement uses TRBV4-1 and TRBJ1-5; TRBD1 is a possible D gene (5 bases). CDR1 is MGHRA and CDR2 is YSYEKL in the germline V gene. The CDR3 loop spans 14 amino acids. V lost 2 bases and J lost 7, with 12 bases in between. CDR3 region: CASSQTMPGQPQHF. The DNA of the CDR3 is TGCGCCAGCAGCCAAACTATGCCAGGGCAGCCCCAGCATTTT.

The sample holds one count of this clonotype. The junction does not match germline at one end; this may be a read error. The CDR3, as DNA: TGTGCCAGCAGCTTCTTCCATAGGACAGGGGTGGGCAATCAGCCCCAGCATTTC. Protein: CASSFFHRTGVGNQPQHF. This sequence joins TRBV5-6 and TRBJ1-5; TRBD1 matches at 9 bases. The germline V gene encodes CDR1 SGHDT and CDR2 YYEEEE. CDR3 size: 18 residues.

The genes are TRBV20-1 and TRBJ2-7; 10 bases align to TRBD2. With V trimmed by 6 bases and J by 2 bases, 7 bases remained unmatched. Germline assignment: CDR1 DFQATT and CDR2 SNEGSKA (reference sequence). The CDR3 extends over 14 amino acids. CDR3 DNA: TGCAGTGCAACCTCAGCGGGAGGGCCCTACGAGCAGTACTTC. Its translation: CSATSAGGPYEQYF.

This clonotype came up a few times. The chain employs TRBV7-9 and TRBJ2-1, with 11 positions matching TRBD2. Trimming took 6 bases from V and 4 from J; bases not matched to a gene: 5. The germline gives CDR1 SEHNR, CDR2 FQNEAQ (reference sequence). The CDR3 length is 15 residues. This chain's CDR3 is CASRQGTSGYNEQFF. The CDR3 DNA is TGTGCCAGCAGGCAGGGGACTAGCGGATACAATGAGCAGTTCTTC.

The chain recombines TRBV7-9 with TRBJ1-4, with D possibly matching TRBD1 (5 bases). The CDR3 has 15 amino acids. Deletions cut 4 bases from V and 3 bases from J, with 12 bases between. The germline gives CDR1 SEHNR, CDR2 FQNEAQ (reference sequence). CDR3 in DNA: TGTGCCAGCAGCTCCCAGTCCAGGGCTAATGAAAAACTGTTTTTT. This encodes CASSSQSRANEKLFF.

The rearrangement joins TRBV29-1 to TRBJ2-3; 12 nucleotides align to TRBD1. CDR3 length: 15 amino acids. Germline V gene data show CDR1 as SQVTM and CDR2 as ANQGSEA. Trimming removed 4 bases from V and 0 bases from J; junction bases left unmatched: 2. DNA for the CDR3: TGCAGCGTTGTGGGACAGGGGGCTAGCACAGATACGCAGTATTTT. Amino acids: CSVVGQGASTDTQYF.

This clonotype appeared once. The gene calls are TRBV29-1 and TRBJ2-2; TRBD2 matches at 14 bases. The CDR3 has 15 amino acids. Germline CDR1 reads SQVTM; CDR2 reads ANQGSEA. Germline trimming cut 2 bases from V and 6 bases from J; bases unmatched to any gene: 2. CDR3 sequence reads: CSVESGLAGAGELFF. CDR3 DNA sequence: TGCAGCGTTGAATCGGGACTAGCGGGAGCCGGGGAGCTGTTTTTT.

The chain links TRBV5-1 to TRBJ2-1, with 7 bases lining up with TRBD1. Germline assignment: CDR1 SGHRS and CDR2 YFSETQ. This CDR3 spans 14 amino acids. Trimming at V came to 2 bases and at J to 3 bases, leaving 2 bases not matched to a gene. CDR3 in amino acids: CASSFGTVYNEQFF. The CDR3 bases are TGCGCCAGCAGCTTCGGGACAGTCTACAATGAGCAGTTCTTC.

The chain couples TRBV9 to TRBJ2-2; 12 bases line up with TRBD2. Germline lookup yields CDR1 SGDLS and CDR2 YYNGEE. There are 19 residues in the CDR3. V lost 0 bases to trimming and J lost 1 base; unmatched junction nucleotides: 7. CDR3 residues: CASSVDPRGLAGNTGELFF. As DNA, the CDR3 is TGTGCCAGCAGCGTAGATCCAAGGGGACTAGCGGGGAACACCGGGGAGCTGTTTTTT.

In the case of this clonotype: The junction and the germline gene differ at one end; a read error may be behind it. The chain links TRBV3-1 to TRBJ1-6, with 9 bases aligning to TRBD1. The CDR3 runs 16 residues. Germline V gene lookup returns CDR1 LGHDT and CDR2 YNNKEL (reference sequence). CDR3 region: CASSQEAGTGYSPLHF. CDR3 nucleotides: TGTGCCAGCAGCCAAGAGGCCGGGACAGGGTATTCGCCCCTCCACTTT.